This TCR beta chain was found in a study of cytomegalovirus exposure and HLA in healthy donors. The CDR3 loop spans 14 amino acids. V was shortened by 3 bases and J by 1 base, with 10 bases between the two germline ends. Germline CDR1 is SGHRS and CDR2 is YFSETQ. 13 Jbeta primers and 60 Vbeta primers were used for the PCR. The data were produced by immunoSEQ multiplex PCR, yet TCRdb's version contains in-frame clones alone and is incomplete. The sample has approximately 100,000 clones; 74% are singletons. This clone was counted a few times. This receptor was identified in a human donor in good health. Input material: PBMCs. V usage is TRBV5-1 and J usage is TRBJ2-5; a possible D gene is TRBD2 (6 bases). CDR3 loop: CASSYRDSQETQYF. CDR3 sequence (DNA): TGCGCCAGCAGCTACCGGGACTCCCAAGAGACCCAGTACTTC.